A selection of T cell receptor beta chains follows, all from one sample in a study of beta chain features in type 1 diabetes. Profiling relied on immunoSEQ multiplex PCR, and the TCRdb table lists in-frame clones only, not all of them. The table records more than 550,000 clones, about an eighth of them present only once. Sequences were obtained from naive CD4+ T cells from blood. These receptors came from a man in his late teens or twenties with type 1 diabetes. Each CDR3 is given with its conserved first and last residue. The order of the fields is J gene, clone size, D gene, V gene, CDR3 protein, CDR3 DNA. The D gene is left open where the match is weak. Clone size, where shown, is once, few, many, or a class for clones that have expanded.

>TRBJ1-4|few|.|TRBV10-3
CAIRPGVGEKLFF
TGTGCCATCAGGCCAGGCGTGGGGGAAAAACTGTTTTTT
>TRBJ2-1|few|TRBD2|TRBV5-1
CASSLPIAGSYNEQFF
TGCGCCAGCAGCTTGCCCATAGCGGGAAGCTACAATGAGCAGTTCTTC
>TRBJ2-7|.|.|TRBV7-9
CASSLASTYEQYF
TGTGCCAGCAGCTTAGCGAGCACGTACGAGCAGTACTTC
>TRBJ1-2|.|.|TRBV7-9
CASRPLRTDYGYTF
TGTGCCAGCAGGCCCTTACGGACAGACTATGGCTACACCTTC
>TRBJ2-7|few|.|TRBV2
CASYSQTVGYEQYF
TGTGCCAGCTATTCACAAACGGTAGGCTACGAGCAGTACTTC
>TRBJ1-1|few|.|TRBV9
CASSARSRGALGDTEAFF
TGTGCCAGCAGCGCCCGAAGCCGGGGGGCCCTGGGAGACACTGAAGCTTTCTTT
>TRBJ2-7|.|TRBD2|TRBV14
CKGGGSLNNYYEQYF
TGCAAGGGTGGCGGGAGCCTCAATAACTACTACGAGCAGTACTTC
>TRBJ2-2|.|TRBD1|TRBV5-1
CASSIRTGGDSGELFF
TGCGCCAGCAGCATCAGGACAGGGGGCGACTCCGGGGAGCTGTTTTTT
>TRBJ2-3|.|.|TRBV7-3
CASSSSSTDTQYF
TGTGCCAGCAGCTCGTCTAGCACAGATACGCAGTATTTT
>TRBJ2-4|.|.|TRBV6-5
CASSYSMGFAKNIQYF
TGTGCCAGCAGTTACTCGATGGGATTCGCCAAAAACATTCAGTACTTC
>TRBJ2-1|.|TRBD1|TRBV11-3
CASSWTGDYNEQFF
TGTGCCAGCAGTTGGACAGGGGATTACAATGAGCAGTTCTTC
>TRBJ2-1|.|TRBD1|TRBV7-3
CASSSRPGQGSNNEQFF
TGTGCCAGCAGCTCACGACCGGGACAGGGCTCAAACAATGAGCAGTTCTTC
>TRBJ2-5|.|.|TRBV2
CASSDLNDQETQYF
TGTGCCAGCAGTGATCTGAATGACCAAGAGACCCAGTACTTC
>TRBJ2-7|.|TRBD2|TRBV5-6
CASSQTSGSYEQYF
TGTGCCAGCAGCCAGACTAGCGGGAGTTACGAGCAGTACTTC
>TRBJ2-7|few|.|TRBV4-3
CASSLSLSYEQYF
TGCGCCAGCAGCCTTTCACTCTCCTACGAGCAGTACTTC
>TRBJ2-3|few|TRBD2|TRBV7-2
CASSLRPSGGQITDTQYF
TGTGCCAGCAGCTTACGACCAAGCGGGGGGCAAATCACAGATACGCAGTATTTT